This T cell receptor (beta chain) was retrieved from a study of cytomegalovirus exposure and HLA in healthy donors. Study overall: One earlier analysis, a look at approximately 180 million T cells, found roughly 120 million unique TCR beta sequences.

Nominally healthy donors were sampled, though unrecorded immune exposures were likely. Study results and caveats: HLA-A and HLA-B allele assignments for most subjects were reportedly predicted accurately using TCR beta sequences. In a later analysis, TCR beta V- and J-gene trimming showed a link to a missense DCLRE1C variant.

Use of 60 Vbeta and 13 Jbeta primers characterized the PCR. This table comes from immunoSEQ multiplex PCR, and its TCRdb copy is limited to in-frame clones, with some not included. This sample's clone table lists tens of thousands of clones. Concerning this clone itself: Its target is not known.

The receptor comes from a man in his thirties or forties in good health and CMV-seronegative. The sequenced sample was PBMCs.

The CDR3 nucleotides read TGTGCCACCCGCCGACGGGGGTCTGACTATGGCTACACCTTC. Translation: CATRRRGSDYGYTF. This chain joins TRBV15 and TRBJ1-2; a weak D match, TRBD1 (5 bases). V lost 8 bases, J lost 3 bases, and 16 bases lay in between. The V gene's germline CDR1 is LNHNV and CDR2 YYDKDF (reference sequence). The CDR3 covers 14 residues. Drawing the rest from reference TRBV15 and TRBJ1-2, the complete variable domain is DAMVIQNPRYQVTQFGKPVTLSCSQTLNHNVMYWYQQKSSQAPKLLFHYYDKDFNNEADTPDNFQSRRPNTSFCFLDIRSPGLGDTAMYLCATRRRGSDYGYTFGSGTRLTVV.